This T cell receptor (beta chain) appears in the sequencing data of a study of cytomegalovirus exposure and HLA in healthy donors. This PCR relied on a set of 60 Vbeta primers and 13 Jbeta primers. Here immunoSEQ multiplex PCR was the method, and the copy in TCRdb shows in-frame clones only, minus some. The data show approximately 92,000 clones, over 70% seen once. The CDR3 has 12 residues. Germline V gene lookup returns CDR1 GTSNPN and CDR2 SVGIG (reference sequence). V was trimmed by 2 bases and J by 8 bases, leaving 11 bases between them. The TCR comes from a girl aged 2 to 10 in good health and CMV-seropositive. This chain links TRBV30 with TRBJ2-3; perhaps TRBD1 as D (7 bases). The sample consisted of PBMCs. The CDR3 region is CAWSSQGGTQYF. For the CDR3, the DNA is TGTGCCTGGAGTTCGCAGGGGGGTACGCAGTATTTT.